This T cell receptor (beta chain) derives from a study of identical twins. Notes on the study in general: Cord blood's abundant beta clonotypes had fewer insertions, unlike memory repertoires.

This CDR3 has 12 amino acids. With 8 bases removed from V and 16 bases from J, the gap between germline ends came to 20 bases. CDR1 SNHLY and CDR2 FYNNEI come from the germline V gene. A universal primer binding site was introduced by template switching. The final cDNA contained unique molecular identifiers. TCRdb analysed the 5' RACE reads with MiXCR anew, one entry per CDR3 protein. The table shows about 100,000 distinct CDR3 sequences, with 5.5% to 7% occurring only once. This clonotype was seen only a few times. Its antigen is still unknown. This chain joins TRBV2 and TRBJ1-4; D ambiguous. Sequenced input: memory T cells sorted from blood. The TCR comes from a woman between 50 and 59 years old in good health. CDR3 sequence reads: CASSRGENESFF. Written as DNA, the CDR3 is TGTGCCAGCTCCCGAGGAGAAAACGAGTCGTTTTTT. Complete variable domain (other parts from reference TRBV2 and TRBJ1-4): EPEVTQTPSHQVTQMGQEVILRCVPISNHLYFYWYRQILGQKVEFLVSFYNNEISEKSEIFDDQFSVERPDGSNFTLKIRSTKLEDSAMYFCASSRGENESFFGSGTQLSVL.